This TCR beta chain was sequenced for a study of technical replicates of blood from several donors. The trim removed 1 base at V and 4 bases at J, leaving 1 base unmatched. The germline gives CDR1 SGHDT, CDR2 YYEEEE. The CDR3 has 14 residues. Using immunoSEQ multiplex PCR, the repertoire was profiled, and TCRdb retains in-frame clones only, with some absent. Of tens of thousands of clones listed, more than 85% are singletons. This chain connects TRBV5-6 to TRBJ2-1; 8 bases fit TRBD1. This TCR came from a human donor in good health. Some clones in this sample may be carry-over from other donors' samples. Sequencing was performed on PBMCs. The CDR3 nucleotides read TGTGCCAGCAGCTTGAGGGACAGGTACAATGAGCAGTTCTTC. It translates to CASSLRDRYNEQFF.